This TCR beta chain emerged from a study of blood T cell repertoires in COVID-19. The table came from immunoSEQ multiplex PCR; TCRdb's copy has only in-frame clones and leaves some out. The sample lists approximately 200,000 clones, roughly 84% seen once, with about 11% in the top ten. J was trimmed by 6 bases and V by 2 bases; bases with no gene match: 4. The length of the CDR3 is 15 residues. Germline CDR1 SEHNR, CDR2 FQNEAQ (reference sequence). Seattle patients were enrolled while actively infected and followed longitudinally. This chain connects TRBV7-9 to TRBJ1-3, with 10 bases that match TRBD1. This sequence originates from a woman older than 75 with COVID-19, enrolled during active disease. What was sequenced was peripheral blood. CDR3 coding DNA: TGTGCCAGCAGCTTATGGGACAGGGGAAAAAACACCATATATTTT. It codes for CASSLWDRGKNTIYF.